This is a list of T cell receptor beta chains from one sample in a study of blood T cell repertoires in COVID-19. Sequencing used immunoSEQ multiplex PCR; TCRdb keeps in-frame clones, though not all of them. The data contain approximately 89,000 clones, 85% to 95% of them singletons. Specimen: peripheral blood. Every receptor here comes from a woman between 55 and 75 years old with active COVID-19. Each CDR3 is given with its conserved first and last residue. The order of the fields is V gene, D gene, J gene, clone size, CDR3 DNA, CDR3 protein. D genes are given only for firm matches. Only part of the rows carry a size: once, few, many, or a class if the clone is expanded.

>TRBV29-1|TRBD1|TRBJ1-1|NA
TGCAGCGCTCGACAGGGAGGGAACACTGAAGCTTTCTTT
CSARQGGNTEAFF
>TRBV4-3|NA|TRBJ2-2|NA
TGCGCCAGCAGCCAAGTCATAGGGGCGCGGACCGGGGAGCTGTTTTTT
CASSQVIGARTGELFF
>TRBV15|NA|TRBJ2-3|NA
TGTGCCACCAGCCACCCCGGGAAGGCTAGCACAGATACGCAGTATTTT
CATSHPGKASTDTQYF
>TRBV18|TRBD1|TRBJ1-5|NA
TGTGCCAGCTCACACGGACAGGGGGCGATTGAGCCCCAGCATTTT
CASSHGQGAIEPQHF
>TRBV7-9|NA|TRBJ2-3|NA
TGTGCCAGCTGGAGGGCGGGGGCTAGCACAGATACGCAGTATTTT
CASWRAGASTDTQYF
>TRBV28|NA|TRBJ2-1|NA
TGTGCCAGCAGTTTACCGCTCGGGGGCAATGAGCAGTTCTTC
CASSLPLGGNEQFF
>TRBV10-3|NA|TRBJ1-2|NA
TGTGCCATCAGTGCCAGGGACTCGTCTGGCTACACCTTC
CAISARDSSGYTF
>TRBV30|NA|TRBJ2-7|NA
TGTGCCTGGAGTCGGGTAACCTACGAGCAGTACTTC
CAWSRVTYEQYF
>TRBV6-2/TRBV6-3|NA|TRBJ1-5|NA
TGTGCCAGCAGTTACTCTCGGACAGTTAATCAGCCCCAGCATTTT
CASSYSRTVNQPQHF
>TRBV5-1|TRBD1|TRBJ1-1|NA
TGCGCCAGCGGAAGGACAGGGGGCATAACTGAAGCTTTCTTT
CASGRTGGITEAFF
>TRBV5-5|NA|TRBJ1-1|NA
TGTGCCAGCAGCTTGGTTTTGAGAAACACTGAAGCTTTCTTT
CASSLVLRNTEAFF
>TRBV9|NA|TRBJ2-1|NA
TGTGCCAGCAGCGTCCATGGATCGGGACAAACTAGTGGGGATGAGCAGTTCTTC
CASSVHGSGQTSGDEQFF
>TRBV12-5|TRBD2|TRBJ2-7|NA
TGTGCTAGTGGTTCGGACACCCGGGCGCCTAGCGGGATGCCCGAGCAGTACTTC
CASGSDTRAPSGMPEQYF
>TRBV12-3/TRBV12-4|NA|TRBJ1-1|NA
TGTGCCAGCAGTATACAGGTTAACACTGAAGCTTTCTTT
CASSIQVNTEAFF
>TRBV19|TRBD1|TRBJ1-5|NA
TGTGCCAGTAGCTTCCGGGACAGTAGCCAGCCCCAGCATTTT
CASSFRDSSQPQHF
>TRBV11-3|TRBD2|TRBJ2-5|NA
TGTGCCAGCAGCTTAGCCCCGGGGCGGGAGTGGGAGACCCAGTACTTC
CASSLAPGREWETQYF
>TRBV29-1|TRBD1|TRBJ1-2|NA
TGCAGCGTTGGAGTGACAGGGAACTATGGCTACACCTTC
CSVGVTGNYGYTF
>TRBV5-1|TRBD1|TRBJ2-2|NA
TGCGCCAGCAGCAAGGACAGGGGGAACACCGGGGAGCTGTTTTTT
CASSKDRGNTGELFF
>TRBV4-3|NA|TRBJ2-1|NA
TGCGCCAGCAGCCAAGATCCGGCAGGGCCTAATGAGCAGTTCTTC
CASSQDPAGPNEQFF
>TRBV5-4|NA|TRBJ1-5|once
TGTGCCAGCAGTAGGGGGGGACTCAATCAGCCCCAGCATTTT
CASSRGGLNQPQHF
>TRBV10-1|TRBD1|TRBJ2-7|NA
TGCGCCAGCAGTGAGTCGAAACAGGGGAGCCACGAGCAGTACTTC
CASSESKQGSHEQYF
>TRBV18|TRBD1|TRBJ2-2|NA
TGTGCCAGCTCTCCGGGACAGGGGGCCGCCGGGGAGCTGTTTTTT
CASSPGQGAAGELFF
>TRBV12-3/TRBV12-4|NA|TRBJ2-7|once
TGTGCCAGCAGTCCCCGAGGGGGAAGCGAGCAGTACTTC
CASSPRGGSEQYF
>TRBV6-5|TRBD1|TRBJ1-1|once
TGTGCCAGCAGCACTCGGGACAGTAACACTGAAGCTTTCTTT
CASSTRDSNTEAFF
>TRBV28|NA|TRBJ2-6|NA
TGTGCCAGCGGTTCTCTGCAGGGCTCTGGGGCCAACGTCCTGACTTTC
CASGSLQGSGANVLTF
>TRBV20-1|TRBD1|TRBJ1-6|NA
TGCAGTGCTAGTGGGGACAGCTCCTATAATTCACCCCTCCACTTT
CSASGDSSYNSPLHF
>TRBV5-5|NA|TRBJ1-6|NA
TGTGCCAGCAGAGGACAGTGGGGGCATAATTCACCCCTCCACTTT
CASRGQWGHNSPLHF
>TRBV19|TRBD1|TRBJ1-5|NA
TGTGCCAGTCTTAGGACAGGGGGCAATCAGCCCCAGCATTTT
CASLRTGGNQPQHF
>TRBV24-1|TRBD1|TRBJ2-7|once
TGTGCCACCAGCAGGGGGTACGAGCAGTACTTC
CATSRGYEQYF